Following are 2 T cell receptor beta chains from one sample sequenced in a study of blood T cell repertoires in COVID-19. TCRdb keeps only in-frame clones here, not all; method: immunoSEQ multiplex PCR. Among approximately 210,000 clones, under 90% were seen once, and the ten largest hold 2% to 3%. Sequencing was performed on peripheral blood. Receptors were obtained from a woman in her forties with active or convalescent COVID-19.

There are a few counts of this clone. This chain links TRBV7-3 with TRBJ2-7; 9 bases align to TRBD1. The CDR3 has 15 amino acids. The germline V gene encodes CDR1 SGHTA and CDR2 FQGTGA. Losses at the gene ends were 5 bases for V and 6 bases for J; bases not matched to a gene: 11. The CDR3 spells CASSPDPGTGIEQYF. The CDR3 nucleotides are TGTGCCAGCAGCCCGGACCCTGGGACAGGGATCGAGCAGTACTTC.

The genes are TRBV5-4 and TRBJ2-7, with TRBD2 matching 9 bases. Germline values: CDR1 SGHNT, CDR2 YYREEE (reference sequence). V trimming: 3 bases; J trimming: 2 bases; junction bases outside the gene matches: 6. This CDR3 region has 15 residues. DNA of the CDR3: TGTGCCAGCAGCTCGCCGCGGACTAGCGCCTACGAGCAGTACTTC. Translating it yields CASSSPRTSAYEQYF.